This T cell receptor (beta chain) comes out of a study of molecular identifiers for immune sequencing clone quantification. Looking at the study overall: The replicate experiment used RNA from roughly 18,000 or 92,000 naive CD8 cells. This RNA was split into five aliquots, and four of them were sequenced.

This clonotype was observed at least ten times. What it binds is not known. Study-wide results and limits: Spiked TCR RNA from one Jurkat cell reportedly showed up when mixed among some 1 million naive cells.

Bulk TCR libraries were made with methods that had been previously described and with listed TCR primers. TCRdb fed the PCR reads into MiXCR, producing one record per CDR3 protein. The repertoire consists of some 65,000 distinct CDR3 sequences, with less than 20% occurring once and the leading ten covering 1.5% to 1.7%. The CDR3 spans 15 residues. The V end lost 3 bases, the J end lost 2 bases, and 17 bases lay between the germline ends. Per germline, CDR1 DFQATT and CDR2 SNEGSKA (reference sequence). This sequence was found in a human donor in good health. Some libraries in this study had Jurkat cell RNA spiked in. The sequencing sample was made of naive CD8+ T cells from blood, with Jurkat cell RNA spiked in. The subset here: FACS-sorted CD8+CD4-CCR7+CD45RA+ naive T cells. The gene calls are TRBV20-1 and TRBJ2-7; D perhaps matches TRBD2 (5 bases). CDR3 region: CSASDLGGSAYEQYF. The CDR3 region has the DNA TGCAGTGCTAGTGATTTAGGCGGGTCGGCCTACGAGCAGTACTTC.